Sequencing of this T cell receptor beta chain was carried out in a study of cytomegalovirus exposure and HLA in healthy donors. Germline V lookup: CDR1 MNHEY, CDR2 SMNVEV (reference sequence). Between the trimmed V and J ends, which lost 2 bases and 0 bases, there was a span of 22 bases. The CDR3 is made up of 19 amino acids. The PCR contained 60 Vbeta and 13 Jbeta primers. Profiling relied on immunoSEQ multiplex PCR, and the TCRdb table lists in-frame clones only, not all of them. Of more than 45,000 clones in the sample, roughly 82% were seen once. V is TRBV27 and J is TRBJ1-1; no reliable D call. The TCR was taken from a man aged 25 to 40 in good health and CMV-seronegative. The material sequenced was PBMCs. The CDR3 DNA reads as TGTGCCAGCAGTTTAAGGAGACGAGGAGCAAGCGGCATGAACACTGAAGCTTTCTTT. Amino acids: CASSLRRRGASGMNTEAFF.